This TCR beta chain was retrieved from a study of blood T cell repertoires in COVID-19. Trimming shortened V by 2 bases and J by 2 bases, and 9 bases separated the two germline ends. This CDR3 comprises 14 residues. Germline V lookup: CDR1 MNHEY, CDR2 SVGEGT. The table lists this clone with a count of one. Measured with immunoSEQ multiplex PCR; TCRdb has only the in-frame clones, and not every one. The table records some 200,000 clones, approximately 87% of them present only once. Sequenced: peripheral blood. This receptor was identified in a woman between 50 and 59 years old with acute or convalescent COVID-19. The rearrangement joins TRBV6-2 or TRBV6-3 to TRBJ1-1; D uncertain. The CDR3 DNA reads TGTGCCAGCAGTTACGTGCACAGAAACACTGAAGCTTTCTTT. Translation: CASSYVHRNTEAFF.